A selection of T cell receptor beta chains follows, all from one sample in a study of T cells in Graves' hyperthyroidism and ophthalmopathy. Using its own MiXCR run on the multiplex PCR reads, TCRdb lists one record per CDR3 protein. The sample lists about 290,000 distinct CDR3 sequences, over 15% seen once, with around 61% in the top ten. Sequencing was carried out using blood. The receptor source for this set is a woman in her fifties or sixties with Graves' ophthalmopathy. CDR3s include the opening cysteine and the closing phenylalanine or tryptophan.

v_call	j_call	cdr3_aa
TRBV5-1	TRBJ2-7	CASSLAGQSSYEQYF
TRBV20-1	TRBJ1-6	CSVRRTVNSPLHF
TRBV9	TRBJ2-7	CASSQFQGEQYF
TRBV3-1	TRBJ2-7	CASSQDITFGYEQYF
TRBV3-1	TRBJ2-7	CASSQRSYEQYF
TRBV18	TRBJ2-7	CASSPVPGSSYEQYF
TRBV7-2	TRBJ2-7	CASSLRDRTYEQYF
TRBV7-3	TRBJ2-7	CASSRDSVGAYEQYF
TRBV4-2	TRBJ2-5	CASSQDHREGETQYF
TRBV12-3/TRBV12-4	TRBJ2-1	CASSLVVAVSYNEQFF
TRBV14	TRBJ2-7	CASRDGPDYEQYF
TRBV30	TRBJ1-5	CAWATGPGQPQHF
TRBV2	TRBJ1-5	CASSFGTAYNQPQHF
TRBV28	TRBJ2-3	CATSWAGVSTDTQYF
TRBV5-1	TRBJ1-4	CASSDGMRGEKLFF
TRBV12-3/TRBV12-4	TRBJ2-7	CASSFIGTYEQYF
TRBV4-1	TRBJ1-1	CASSQVSGVRMNTEAFF
TRBV11-2	TRBJ2-5	CASSFEIAGVKYF
TRBV2	TRBJ1-2	CASSESANYGYTF
TRBV19	TRBJ2-1	CASSMSSASGQDFEQFF
TRBV20-1	TRBJ1-2	CSAREGLILNYGYTF
TRBV7-2	TRBJ2-3	CASSPLFPSTDTQYF
TRBV6-1	TRBJ1-4	CASSEVWTEKLFF
TRBV27	TRBJ2-1	CASSSFTGARSSYNEQFF
TRBV27	TRBJ2-1	CASSPAREYNEQFF
TRBV5-4	TRBJ1-1	CASSLRNTRDSEAFF
TRBV7-2	TRBJ2-7	CASRRTSGTYEQYF
TRBV7-2	TRBJ1-4	CASSLVGTANEKLFF
TRBV4-3	TRBJ2-3	CASSQDIRSRTDTQYF
TRBV11-2	TRBJ2-1	CASSLDRGHGWGNEQFF
TRBV5-1	TRBJ1-1	CASSLTSPNTEAFF
TRBV10-3	TRBJ2-1	CAISDRTVGGNEQFF
TRBV18	TRBJ1-1	CASSPGGSPLRAEAFF
TRBV29-1	TRBJ2-7	CSALDSGTYEQYF
TRBV29-1	TRBJ1-5	CSVVENNQPQHF
TRBV6-1	TRBJ2-1	CASSEEEGNEQFF
TRBV7-8	TRBJ2-4	CASSLVGFQNIQYF
TRBV7-2	TRBJ2-3	CASSHNSGGPTDTQYF
TRBV5-1	TRBJ2-3	CASSDRAGDTQYF
TRBV5-1	TRBJ2-7	CGSSYRSSYEQYF
TRBV12-3/TRBV12-4	TRBJ1-4	CASSPGSVTNEKLFF
TRBV5-1	TRBJ1-6	CASSFIQGTNSPLHF